The rows below give T cell receptor beta chains drawn from one sample of a study of T cells after yellow fever vaccination. Each CDR3 protein is one row after TCRdb ran MiXCR on the 5' RACE reads. The repertoire holds tens of thousands of distinct CDR3 sequences, with about 10% as singletons. The input for sequencing was PBMCs, either bulk or a sorted T-cell subset (CD4+, CD8+, memory, or dextramer-sorted; not recorded which), taken less than 18 days after the first yellow fever vaccination. The receptor source for this set is a young man who received the YFV17D yellow fever vaccine. Each CDR3 is given with its conserved first and last residue. Fields, in order: J gene, D gene, CDR3 length, clone size, V gene, CDR3 protein, CDR3 DNA. A D gene is named only where the DNA matches it firmly. Clone size is not always given. Where it is, it says once, few, many or a class for expanded clones.

>TRBJ2-2|-|14|many|TRBV5-1
CASSDPGSTGELFF
TGCGCCAGCAGCGACCCCGGTAGCACCGGGGAGCTGTTTTTT
>TRBJ1-5|-|15|many|TRBV5-1
CASSVGTGYGQPQHF
TGCGCCAGCAGCGTCGGAACAGGGTATGGACAGCCCCAGCATTTT
>TRBJ1-4|-|13|many|TRBV20-1
CSASTASNEKLFF
TGCAGTGCTAGTACAGCATCAAATGAAAAACTGTTTTTT
>TRBJ2-6|TRBD2|19|many|TRBV6-2/TRBV6-3
CASSYKSGGPDSGANVLTF
TGTGCCAGCAGTTACAAAAGCGGGGGGCCGGACTCTGGGGCCAACGTCCTGACTTTC
>TRBJ2-3|-|16|many|TRBV7-2
CASSPRAPSRTDTQYF
TGTGCCAGCAGCCCTAGGGCCCCCTCTCGCACAGATACGCAGTATTTT
>TRBJ1-2|-|17|many|TRBV24-1
CATSDVDADRTSYGYTF
TGTGCCACCAGTGATGTTGATGCGGACCGCACTTCCTATGGCTACACCTTC
>TRBJ2-2|-|12|many|TRBV27
CASSLPTGELFF
TGTGCCAGCAGTCTCCCTACCGGGGAGCTGTTTTTT
>TRBJ2-5|-|15|many|TRBV7-2
CASSFRGGHQETQYF
TGTGCCAGCAGCTTTCGCGGGGGCCACCAAGAGACCCAGTACTTC
>TRBJ2-1|TRBD2|15|many|TRBV5-1
CASRALADTYNEQFF
TGCGCCAGCAGGGCACTAGCGGACACGTACAATGAGCAGTTCTTC
>TRBJ2-6|-|19|many|TRBV27
CASSLRTGHVSSGANVLTF
TGTGCCAGCAGTTTACGGACGGGACACGTTAGCTCTGGGGCCAACGTCCTGACTTTC
>TRBJ2-7|TRBD1|13|many|TRBV30
CAWAGTGTYEQYF
TGTGCCTGGGCTGGGACAGGGACCTACGAGCAGTACTTC
>TRBJ2-2|-|16|-|TRBV11-2
CASSPRTATNTGELFF
TGTGCCAGCAGCCCGCGGACCGCAACGAACACCGGGGAGCTGTTTTTT
>TRBJ2-5|-|15|medium-sized|TRBV15
CATSRVELRQGSQYF
TGTGCCACCAGCAGAGTCGAACTTCGCCAAGGGTCCCAGTACTTC
>TRBJ2-2|TRBD2|16|many|TRBV4-1
CASSQDFRGVPGELFF
TGCGCCAGCAGCCAAGATTTTCGGGGGGTGCCCGGGGAGCTGTTTTTT
>TRBJ2-2|-|14|many|TRBV7-2
CASTLTRWAGELFF
TGTGCCAGCACCCTAACTAGATGGGCCGGGGAGCTGTTTTTT
>TRBJ2-2|-|12|many|TRBV20-1
CSASPGSGELFF
TGCAGTGCTAGTCCCGGGTCCGGGGAGCTGTTTTTT
>TRBJ1-2|-|14|many|TRBV7-2
CASSFPTGANGYTF
TGTGCCAGCAGCTTCCCGACAGGAGCGAATGGCTACACCTTC
>TRBJ2-1|-|15|many|TRBV5-1
CASSSRGQLGNEQFF
TGCGCCAGCAGCAGCAGGGGCCAACTCGGCAATGAGCAGTTCTTC
>TRBJ1-2|-|13|many|TRBV5-1
CASSLFRDYGYTF
TGCGCCAGCAGCTTGTTTCGGGACTATGGCTACACCTTC
>TRBJ1-1|TRBD1|12|many|TRBV20-1
CSAPGQGAEAFF
TGCAGTGCCCCCGGACAGGGAGCTGAAGCTTTCTTT
>TRBJ1-1|-|12|many|TRBV12-3/TRBV12-4
CASSLAGGNAFF
TGTGCCAGCAGTTTAGCGGGGGGCAACGCTTTCTTT
>TRBJ2-5|-|13|many|TRBV5-1
CASSSTGIETQYF
TGCGCCAGCAGCTCCACAGGGATAGAGACCCAGTACTTC
>TRBJ1-2|-|15|many|TRBV5-1
CASRVLQGANYGYTF
TGCGCCAGCAGGGTATTACAGGGCGCTAACTATGGCTACACCTTC
>TRBJ2-5|TRBD2|15|many|TRBV12-3/TRBV12-4
CASSDSGGGQETQYF
TGTGCCAGCAGCGATAGCGGGGGGGGCCAAGAGACCCAGTACTTC